The clone carrying this TCR beta chain has at least ten counts. Its target is unknown. The CDR3 runs 16 residues. CDR1 is LGHNA, CDR2 YNFKEQ, per germline. Trimming took 1 base from V and 5 from J; bases not matched to a gene: 5. With constant-segment primers, 5'RACE yielded cDNA libraries of TCR alpha and TCR beta that carried sample barcodes and UMIs. TCRdb independently ran MiXCR on the 5' RACE reads; one entry per CDR3 protein. This table has 500,000 to 650,000 distinct CDR3 sequences, about a fifth appearing once. This sample was included in a study of T-cell memory formation after mild COVID-19. Study-level findings and limits: Among clones contracting day 15 to 85, CD4/CD8 was balanced, whereas later expanders leaned CD4+.

The specimen was PBMCs or a T cell subset sorted from them (not recorded which). The receptor was isolated from an adult woman who had mild COVID-19 (a few samples of this study predate the infection). Cell type and time point are not known. V usage is TRBV4-2 and J usage is TRBJ2-3; 11 positions agree with TRBD2. Here the CDR3 reads CASSQVTSGSQDTQYF. The CDR3, as DNA: TGTGCCAGCAGCCAAGTAACTAGCGGGAGTCAAGATACGCAGTATTTT.